Below, 10 T cell receptor beta chains from the same sample are listed, as sequenced in a study of Graves' ophthalmopathy and Graves' hyperthyroidism. From RNA, the CDR3 regions of TCR beta chains were amplified and sequenced. The first-round RT-PCR employed HTBI primers together with the Qiagen OneStep RT-PCR kit. A multiplex PCR was then performed as the second round. TCRdb used MiXCR to reprocess the multiplex PCR reads, holding one entry per CDR3 protein. This table has 200,000 to 250,000 distinct CDR3 sequences, 20% to 25% appearing once. Input material: peripheral blood. These receptors all come from a woman in her forties or fifties with Graves' ophthalmopathy.

The V and J genes are TRBV6-5 and TRBJ1-2; a weak D match, TRBD1 (5 bases). The ends were cut back, 4 bases at V and 8 bases at J, with 11 bases in the middle. Germline V CDR1 and CDR2: MNHEY, SVGAGI. The CDR3 has 12 amino acids. CDR3 nucleotides: TGTGCCAGCAGTTCAGGGCCATTCGGCTACACCTTC. It is translated as CASSSGPFGYTF.

This clonotype was detected many times. The chain links TRBV29-1 to TRBJ2-7; 7 bases agree with TRBD2. Germline V gene lookup returns CDR1 SQVTM and CDR2 ANQGSEA. V lost 7 bases, J lost 2 bases, and 11 bases stayed unmatched. This CDR3 spans 14 amino acids. CDR3 sequence reads: CSAEAGTGTYEQYF. DNA of the CDR3: TGCAGCGCCGAAGCGGGGACTGGGACCTACGAGCAGTACTTC.

The V and J genes are TRBV6-1 and TRBJ1-1; D may be TRBD1 (5 bases). In germline, CDR1 is MNHNS, CDR2 SASEGT. Trimming removed 1 base from V and 4 bases from J, with 13 bases in between. The CDR3 runs 15 residues. The CDR3 reads CASSEEGGEGTEAFF. The CDR3, as DNA: TGTGCCAGCAGTGAAGAGGGAGGGGAGGGCACTGAAGCTTTCTTT.

Ten or more counts support this clonotype. The chain combines TRBV19 with TRBJ2-1; D uncertain. Trimming took off 3 bases at V and 9 bases at J, with 15 bases between the two ends. The germline V gene has CDR1 LNHDA and CDR2 SQIVND (reference sequence). This CDR3 is 14 amino acids long. For the CDR3, the DNA is TGTGCCAGTAGTATCCGCCCCCGAGGCAGTGAGCAGTTCTTC. Amino acid sequence: CASSIRPRGSEQFF.

This clonotype was counted many times. This chain uses TRBV28 with TRBJ2-1; weak D call: TRBD2 (5 bases). Germline-derived CDR1 and CDR2 are MDHEN and SYDVKM. The CDR3 is 16 residues long. V was cut by 8 bases and J by 2 bases, with 19 bases left in between. CDR3 bases: TGTGCCAGCCCCCCCCCGTCCGGGGTACCCTACAATGAGCAGTTCTTC. Its translation: CASPPPSGVPYNEQFF.

Many counts were recorded for this clonotype. The CDR3 reads CASSFVPGRTETQYF. The CDR3 bases are TGTGCCAGCAGTTTTGTGCCGGGCCGAACAGAGACCCAGTACTTC. The gene calls are TRBV12-3 or TRBV12-4 and TRBJ2-5; no definite D call. The CDR3 is 15 residues long. V lost 3 bases and J 4 bases, leaving 15 bases between the germline ends.

This clonotype was observed a few times. The chain recombines TRBV6-2 or TRBV6-3 with TRBJ1-1, with TRBD1 as a possible D gene (5 bases). V was shortened by 6 bases and J by 1 base, with 12 bases between the two germline ends. The V gene's germline CDR1 is MNHEY and CDR2 SVGEGT. The CDR3 covers 14 residues. As DNA, the CDR3 is TGTGCCAGCAGGCAACACAGGCAGAACACTGAAGCTTTCTTT. Translated, it gives CASRQHRQNTEAFF.

This clonotype occurred many times. The rearrangement uses TRBV9 and TRBJ2-5; D remains ambiguous. Germline CDR1 and CDR2: SGDLS and YYNGEE. The CDR3 covers 13 residues. Trimming removed 4 bases at V and 0 bases at J, with 7 bases between. CDR3 residues: CASSPLNQETQYF. CDR3 nucleotides: TGTGCCAGCAGCCCCCTTAACCAAGAGACCCAGTACTTC.

Comment on this clonotype: A much larger clone sits a single nucleotide away, making a read error possible. The chain is built from TRBV3-1 and TRBJ1-2; weak D call: TRBD1 (5 bases). Between the trimmed V and J ends, which lost 3 bases and 9 bases, there was a span of 11 bases. The V gene's germline CDR1 is LGHDT and CDR2 YNNKEL (reference sequence). This CDR3 region has 12 residues. CDR3 nucleotides: TGTGCCAGCAGCCAGGCAGGGTCGAGCTACACCTTC. Its protein is CASSQAGSSYTF.

This clonotype was counted ten times or more. V usage is TRBV30 and J usage is TRBJ2-2; D is unclear. CDR1 is GTSNPN and CDR2 is SVGIG in the germline V gene (reference sequence). This CDR3 is 14 amino acids long. The V end lost 7 bases, the J end lost 1 base, and 13 bases lay between the germline ends. The CDR3 DNA reads TGTGCCTACCAGATACGGGTGAACACCGGGGAGCTGTTTTTT. Its protein product is CAYQIRVNTGELFF.